The 6 T cell receptor beta chains in this list originate from one sample, sequenced in a study of identical twins. Each CDR3 protein gets one entry after TCRdb re-called the 5' RACE reads with MiXCR. The sample holds 1,800,000 or so distinct CDR3 sequences; less than 35% are singletons and the top ten take 0.25% to 0.3%. The sample taken for sequencing was cord blood. Source of these receptors: a newborn girl in good health.

V is TRBV7-2 and J is TRBJ2-1, with no clear D. Germline V lookup: CDR1 SGHTA, CDR2 FQGNSA. Deletions cut 1 base from V and 6 bases from J, with 13 bases between. The CDR3 is 15 residues long. The CDR3 region is CASSLGGWVGNEQFF. The CDR3 DNA reads TGTGCCAGCAGCTTAGGTGGGTGGGTGGGCAATGAGCAGTTCTTC.

Only a few counts were recorded for this clonotype. The chain joins TRBV7-2 to TRBJ2-3; 9 bases line up with TRBD1. CDR3 length equals 15 residues. The germline CDR1 and CDR2 sequences are SGHTA and FQGNSA. V trimming: 5 bases; J trimming: 1 base; junction bases outside the gene matches: 4. The CDR3 sequence: CASSPYRGRTDTQYF. For the CDR3, the DNA is TGTGCCAGCAGCCCCTACAGGGGGCGCACAGATACGCAGTATTTT. Filled out from reference TRBV7-2 and TRBJ2-3, the complete variable domain reads GAGVSQSPSNKVTEKGKDVELRCDPISGHTALYWYRQSLGQGLEFLIYFQGNSAPDKSGLPSDRFSAERTGGSVSTLTIQRTQQEDSAVYLCASSPYRGRTDTQYFGPGTRLTVL.

The chain combines TRBV19 with TRBJ1-2; D is uncertain. The V and J ends lost 1 base and 3 bases respectively, with 9 bases between them. Germline assignment: CDR1 LNHDA and CDR2 SQIVND (reference sequence). The CDR3 is 14 residues long. In DNA, the CDR3 is TGTGCCAGTAGTATAGCTCCAGATTACTATGGCTACACCTTC. This codes for CASSIAPDYYGYTF.

Here the CDR3 DNA reads TGTGCCAGCAGCAGTAGCGGGGTGACCTACGAGCAGTACTTC. Translating gives CASSSSGVTYEQYF. The chain combines TRBV9 with TRBJ2-7; TRBD2 matches at 8 bases. V gave up 4 bases and J gave up 2 bases; unmatched junction bases: 5. Germline V CDR1 and CDR2: SGDLS, YYNGEE. The CDR3 extends over 14 amino acids.

The V call is TRBV12-5, the J call TRBJ2-3, with D uncertain. Germline values: CDR1 LGHNT, CDR2 FRNRAP. The CDR3 is 15 amino acids. Trimming cost V 1 base and J 0 bases, with 8 bases left between them. The CDR3 nucleotides are TGTGCTAGTGGTTTGGGAGTTTCTAGCACAGATACGCAGTATTTT. Protein: CASGLGVSSTDTQYF. Drawing the rest from reference TRBV12-5 and TRBJ2-3, the complete variable domain is DARVTQTPRHKVTEMGQEVTMRCQPILGHNTVFWYRQTMMQGLELLAYFRNRAPLDDSGMPKDRFSAEMPDATLATLKIQPSEPRDSAVYFCASGLGVSSTDTQYFGPGTRLTVL.

The CDR3 DNA follows: TGTGCCAGCAGCTTAGGGACAGGGTGGATTCAGCCCCAGCATTTT. Translation: CASSLGTGWIQPQHF. The V and J genes are TRBV7-2 and TRBJ1-5, with 8 nucleotides matching TRBD1. With 1 base clipped from V and 6 bases from J, the junction kept 5 bases outside the gene matches. Germline CDR1 SGHTA, CDR2 FQGNSA. This CDR3 region has 15 residues.